This TCR beta chain is drawn from a study of OX40 agonist ivuxolimab in advanced cancers. CDR1 is MNHEY and CDR2 is SVGAGI in the germline V gene. V lost 2 bases to trimming and J lost 4 bases, with 8 bases between them. CDR3 size: 13 residues. Concerning this clone: Its target is not known. The sample holds other DNA sequences that translate to the same CDR3.

Assay used: immunoSEQ multiplex PCR; TCRdb lists only in-frame clones, some missing. The sample lists around 150,000 clones; 94% were seen once. Study conclusions and caveats: Fewer expanded clones were found on average in CD4+ than in CD8+ T cells.

The chain uses TRBV6-5 and TRBJ1-2; D remains unclear. The specimen comprised CD4+ or CD8+ T cells sorted from blood, sampled in a trial of the OX40 agonist ivuxolimab. This clonotype was obtained from an adult with an advanced solid tumor such as melanoma, head and neck, liver or kidney cancer. The CDR3 is CASSYSRGYGYTF. As DNA, the CDR3 is TGTGCCAGCAGTTACAGTCGTGGCTATGGCTACACCTTC.